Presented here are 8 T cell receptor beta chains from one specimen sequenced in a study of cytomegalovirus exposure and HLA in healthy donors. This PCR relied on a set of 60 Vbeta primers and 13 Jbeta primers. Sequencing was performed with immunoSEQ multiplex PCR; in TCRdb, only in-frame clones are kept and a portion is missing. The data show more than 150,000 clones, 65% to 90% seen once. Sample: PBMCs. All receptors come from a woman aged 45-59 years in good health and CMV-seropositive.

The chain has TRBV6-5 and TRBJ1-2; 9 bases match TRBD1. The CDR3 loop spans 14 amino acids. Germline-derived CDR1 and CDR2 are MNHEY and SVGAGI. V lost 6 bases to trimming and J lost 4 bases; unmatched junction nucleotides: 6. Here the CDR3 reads CASSRGQGIYGYTF. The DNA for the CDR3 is TGTGCCAGCAGCCGTGGACAGGGGATCTATGGCTACACCTTC.

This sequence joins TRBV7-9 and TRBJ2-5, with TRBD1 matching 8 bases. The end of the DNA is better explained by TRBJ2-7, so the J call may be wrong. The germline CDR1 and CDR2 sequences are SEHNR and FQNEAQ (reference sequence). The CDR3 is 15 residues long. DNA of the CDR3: TGTGCCAGCAGCTTAGCGGGACAGGACTCCTACGAGCAGTACTTC. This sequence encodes CASSLAGQDSYEQYF.

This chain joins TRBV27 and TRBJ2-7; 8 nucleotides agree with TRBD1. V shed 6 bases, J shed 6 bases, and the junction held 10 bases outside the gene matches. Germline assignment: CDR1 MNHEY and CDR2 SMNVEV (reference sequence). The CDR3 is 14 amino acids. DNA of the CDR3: TGTGCCAGCAGCACGGCTCGGACAGGGTTCGAGCAGTACTTC. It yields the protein CASSTARTGFEQYF.

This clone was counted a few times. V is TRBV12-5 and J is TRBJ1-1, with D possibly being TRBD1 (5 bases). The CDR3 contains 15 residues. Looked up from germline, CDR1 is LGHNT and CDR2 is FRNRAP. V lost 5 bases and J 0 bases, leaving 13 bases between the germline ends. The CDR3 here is CASGPRRGMNTEAFF. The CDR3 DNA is TGTGCTAGTGGTCCACGTCGGGGGATGAACACTGAAGCTTTCTTT.

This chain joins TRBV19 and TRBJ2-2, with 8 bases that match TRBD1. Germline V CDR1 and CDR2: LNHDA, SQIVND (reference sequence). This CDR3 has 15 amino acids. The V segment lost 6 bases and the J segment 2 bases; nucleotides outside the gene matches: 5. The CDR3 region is CASRTGGTNTGELFF. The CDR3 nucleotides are TGTGCCAGTAGAACAGGGGGGACTAACACCGGGGAGCTGTTTTTT.

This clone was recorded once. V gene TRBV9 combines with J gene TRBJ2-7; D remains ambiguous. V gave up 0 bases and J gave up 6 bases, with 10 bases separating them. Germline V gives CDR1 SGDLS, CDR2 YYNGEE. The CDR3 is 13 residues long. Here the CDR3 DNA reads TGTGCCAGCAGCGTAGGGTCCCTTAGCGAGCAGTACTTC. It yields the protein CASSVGSLSEQYF.

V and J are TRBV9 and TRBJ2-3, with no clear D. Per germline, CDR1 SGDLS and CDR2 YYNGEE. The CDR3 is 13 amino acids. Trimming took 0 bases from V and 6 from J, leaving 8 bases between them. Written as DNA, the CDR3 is TGTGCCAGCAGCGTAGCTTTTCAGGATACGCAGTATTTT. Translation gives CASSVAFQDTQYF.

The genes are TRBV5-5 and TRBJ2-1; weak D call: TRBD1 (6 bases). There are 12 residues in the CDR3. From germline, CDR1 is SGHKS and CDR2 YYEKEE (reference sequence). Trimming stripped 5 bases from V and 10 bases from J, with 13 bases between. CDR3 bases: TGTGCCAGCAGTCTTGGACAGATCGAGCAGTTCTTC. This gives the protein CASSLGQIEQFF.